The rows below give T cell receptor beta chains drawn from one sample of a study of blood T cell repertoires in COVID-19. The data were produced by immunoSEQ multiplex PCR, yet TCRdb's version contains in-frame clones alone and is incomplete. There are over 150,000 clones in the sample; approximately 80% occur only once, and under 3% lies in the top ten. The sequenced sample was peripheral blood. These receptors all come from a woman aged 55-69 years with acute or convalescent COVID-19. Both conserved end residues are part of each CDR3. A D gene is named only where the DNA matches it firmly. Size is omitted from some rows. Given values are once, few, many or a class for expanded clones.

clone size	D gene	V gene	J gene	CDR3 protein	CDR3 DNA
few	.	TRBV6-2/TRBV6-3	TRBJ2-5	CASSLRETQYF	TGTGCCAGCAGTCTGAGGGAGACCCAGTACTTC
few	TRBD1	TRBV6-5	TRBJ1-4	CASARDRGEKLFF	TGTGCCAGCGCGCGCGACAGGGGTGAAAAACTGTTTTTT
.	.	TRBV4-2	TRBJ1-2	CASSPREGASYGYTF	TGTGCCAGCAGCCCAAGGGAGGGCGCTTCTTATGGCTACACCTTC
.	.	TRBV15	TRBJ2-7	CATSRDRTPREQYF	TGTGCCACCAGCAGGGATCGGACACCTCGAGAGCAGTACTTC
.	.	TRBV7-2	TRBJ1-5	CASSLALGGNQPQHF	TGTGCCAGCAGCTTAGCGCTTGGAGGAAATCAGCCCCAGCATTTT
once	TRBD1	TRBV11-2	TRBJ2-3	CASSVIQGTADTQYF	TGTGCCAGCAGCGTAATACAGGGGACCGCAGATACGCAGTATTTT
.	.	TRBV20-1	TRBJ2-7	CSASPAGLSYEQYF	TGCAGTGCTAGTCCCGCGGGGCTCTCCTACGAGCAGTACTTC
.	TRBD1	TRBV15	TRBJ1-1	CATSRDSTGGNTEAFF	TGTGCCACCAGCAGAGATTCAACAGGGGGAAACACTGAAGCTTTCTTT
.	.	TRBV2	TRBJ1-6	CASSPPGATYNSPLHF	TGTGCCAGCAGTCCTCCTGGGGCTACTTATAATTCACCCCTCCACTTT
.	.	TRBV2	TRBJ1-6	CASNVGRERSPLHF	TGTGCCAGCAATGTCGGCAGGGAAAGATCACCCCTCCACTTT
.	TRBD2	TRBV15	TRBJ2-1	CATSRVGSGGYNEQFF	TGTGCCACCAGCAGAGTGGGTAGCGGGGGATACAATGAGCAGTTCTTC
.	TRBD1	TRBV25-1	TRBJ2-7	CAAGGIDEQYF	TGTGCCGCAGGGGGCATAGACGAGCAGTACTTC
once	.	TRBV5-4	TRBJ1-4	CASSLRQTNEKLFF	TGTGCCAGCAGTCTGAGACAGACTAATGAAAAACTGTTTTTT
.	.	TRBV18	TRBJ1-4	CASSPGHRVEKLFF	TGTGCCAGCTCACCGGGACACCGGGTTGAAAAACTGTTTTTT
once	TRBD1	TRBV5-4	TRBJ2-6	CASSRGQGAGANVLTF	TGTGCCAGCAGCCGGGGACAGGGGGCTGGGGCCAACGTCCTGACTTTC
.	TRBD2	TRBV7-8	TRBJ2-3	CASSLSLAGATDTQYF	TGTGCCAGCAGCTTGAGTCTAGCGGGGGCCACAGATACGCAGTATTTT
.	TRBD1	TRBV7-2	TRBJ1-2	CASSRDRDYGYTF	TGTGCCAGCAGTAGGGACAGGGACTATGGCTACACCTTC
once	.	TRBV19	TRBJ2-7	CATRLGSSYEQYF	TGTGCCACCCGACTAGGGAGCTCCTACGAGCAGTACTTC
.	.	TRBV28	TRBJ1-5	CASSRLETGTAQPQHF	TGTGCCAGCAGTCGTTTAGAAACAGGCACTGCTCAGCCCCAGCATTTT
few	TRBD2	TRBV4-1	TRBJ2-3	CASSQETPDGAGATDTQYF	TGCGCCAGCAGCCAAGAAACCCCCGATGGAGCGGGGGCAACAGATACGCAGTATTTT
.	TRBD1	TRBV19	TRBJ2-3	CASSRYGQGGKYTQYF	TGTGCCAGTAGTAGATACGGACAGGGGGGTAAATATACGCAGTATTTT
.	.	TRBV30	TRBJ1-1	CAWSVEGGTEAFF	TGTGCCTGGAGTGTAGAGGGAGGCACTGAAGCTTTCTTT
.	.	TRBV4-1	TRBJ1-4	CASTASELTGAATNEKLFF	TGCGCCAGCACCGCAAGTGAGCTCACAGGTGCTGCAACTAATGAAAAACTGTTTTTT
.	TRBD1	TRBV10-1	TRBJ1-2	CASSERQGVYGYTF	TGCGCCAGCAGTGAGAGACAGGGGGTCTATGGCTACACCTTC
.	TRBD2	TRBV6-5	TRBJ2-1	CASSYGGGAFNEQFF	TGTGCCAGCAGTTACGGCGGGGGGGCCTTTAATGAGCAGTTCTTC
.	TRBD1	TRBV7-3	TRBJ2-2	CASSKGQENTGELFF	TGTGCCAGCAGCAAGGGACAGGAGAACACCGGGGAGCTGTTTTTT
once	TRBD2	TRBV5-6	TRBJ2-1	CASVTSGFHNEQFF	TGTGCCAGCGTTACTAGCGGGTTTCACAATGAGCAGTTCTTC
.	TRBD1	TRBV7-2	TRBJ2-5	CASSSFRGQGTGETQYF	TGTGCCAGCAGCTCCTTCAGAGGACAGGGTACTGGGGAGACCCAGTACTTC
.	.	TRBV2	TRBJ2-4	CASSEGTQKNIQYF	TGTGCCAGCAGTGAAGGAACGCAGAAAAACATTCAGTACTTC
.	.	TRBV28	TRBJ1-2	CASRTDEGYTF	TGTGCCAGTAGGACAGACGAGGGCTACACCTTC
once	TRBD1	TRBV15	TRBJ2-1	CATSSGTGVAYNEQFF	TGTGCCACCAGCAGCGGGACAGGGGTAGCCTACAATGAGCAGTTCTTC
.	TRBD1	TRBV3-1/TRBV3-2	TRBJ1-6	CASRHGQGHNSPLHF	TGTGCCAGCAGACACGGACAGGGACATAATTCACCCCTCCACTTT
.	.	TRBV4-2	TRBJ2-3	CASSQRGKSDTQYF	TGTGCCAGCAGCCAAAGGGGAAAGTCAGATACGCAGTATTTT
.	.	TRBV2	TRBJ1-1	CASSESLTVNTEAFF	TGTGCCAGCAGTGAAAGTCTCACGGTGAACACTGAAGCTTTCTTT
.	.	TRBV14	TRBJ1-2	CASSQGVGQAF	TGTGCCAGCAGCCAAGGTGTGGGACAAGCATTC
.	TRBD1	TRBV29-1	TRBJ1-4	CSGIWAGGEKLFF	TGCAGCGGGATTTGGGCAGGGGGTGAAAAACTGTTTTTT
once	.	TRBV18	TRBJ2-7	CASSPLSAVSYEQYF	TGTGCCAGCTCACCCCTCTCAGCGGTGAGCTACGAGCAGTACTTC
.	TRBD1	TRBV18	TRBJ1-5	CASSRDRENNQPQHF	TGTGCCAGCTCACGTGACAGGGAGAACAATCAGCCCCAGCATTTT
many	.	TRBV6-5	TRBJ1-6	CASSKGQMYNSPLHF	TGTGCCAGCAGTAAGGGACAAATGTACAATTCACCCCTCCACTTT
.	.	TRBV5-5	TRBJ1-1	CASSQTGHSQNTEAFF	TGTGCCAGCAGCCAAACCGGCCACAGCCAGAACACTGAAGCTTTCTTT
.	.	TRBV5-1	TRBJ2-7	CASSSYRELSYEQYF	TGCGCCAGCAGCTCTTACAGGGAACTCTCCTACGAGCAGTACTTC
.	TRBD1	TRBV7-9	TRBJ1-1	CASSRDRLMNTEAFF	TGTGCCAGCAGCCGGGACAGGCTCATGAACACTGAAGCTTTCTTT
few	.	TRBV29-1	TRBJ1-2	CSVARGDYGYTF	TGCAGCGTTGCCAGGGGCGACTATGGCTACACCTTC
.	.	TRBV2	TRBJ2-7	CASCQVVPYEQYF	TGTGCCAGCTGCCAGGTCGTTCCCTACGAGCAGTACTTC
.	TRBD1	TRBV15	TRBJ2-4	CATSRLVPGQGKSIGAKNIQYF	TGTGCCACCAGCAGACTCGTCCCGGGACAGGGAAAATCGATAGGAGCCAAAAACATTCAGTACTTC
.	.	TRBV28	TRBJ2-1	CASRPQGKTYNEQFF	TGTGCCAGCAGACCTCAGGGGAAGACCTACAATGAGCAGTTCTTC
.	TRBD1	TRBV6-6	TRBJ1-1	CASSYPSEGARTEAFF	TGTGCCAGCAGTTACCCTTCCGAGGGGGCGCGCACTGAAGCTTTCTTT
few	TRBD2	TRBV3-1/TRBV3-2	TRBJ2-7	CASSPTSGGFLRVGEQYF	TGTGCCAGCAGCCCGACTAGCGGGGGGTTCCTAAGGGTAGGCGAGCAGTACTTC
.	TRBD1	TRBV5-4	TRBJ1-4	CASSPGQLNEKLFF	TGTGCCAGCAGCCCGGGACAGCTTAATGAAAAACTGTTTTTT
.	.	TRBV7-9	TRBJ1-4	CASSLSNEKLFF	TGTGCCAGCAGCTTATCGAATGAAAAACTGTTTTTT